This TCR beta chain appears in the sequencing data of a study of shared clonotypes between healthy human individuals. Broader study findings: Clonotypes that were shared across a handful of donors made up roughly 5% of naive CD4 clonotypes.

This clone was counted a single time. Antigen: not known. CD45RO-negative cells were positively selected for CCR7, leaving out terminally differentiated effector memory CD45RA+ cells. The CDR3 totals 14 residues. The V gene's germline CDR1 is MNHNS and CDR2 SASEGT. The germline V and J ends were trimmed by 3 bases and 0 bases, with 9 bases remaining between them. Several immunoSEQ 96-well plates shared each subset's DNA, each plate a replicate. Tens of thousands of T cell genomes (around 0.2 ug DNA) went into each sorted-subset replicate. Data came from immunoSEQ multiplex PCR; TCRdb stores just in-frame clones and leaves some out. The sample gives about 2.2 million clones, under 95% of which show up once; roughly 1.7% is in the top ten.

This receptor was taken from a man in his late teens or twenties in good health. Some clones in this sample may be carry-over from other donors' samples. V is TRBV6-1 and J is TRBJ2-7; perhaps TRBD1 as D (6 bases). Sequencing used naive CD8+ T cells from PBMCs. CDR3 amino acids: CASSDGQSSYEQYF. CDR3 nucleotides: TGTGCCAGCAGTGACGGACAGAGCTCCTACGAGCAGTACTTC.